What follows describes a single TCR beta chain. Its antigen specificity is not known. No clone much larger than this one lies a single base away; base qualities are absent. Whole blood was collected in K2EDTA tubes by collaborating institutions according to the institutions' own protocols. For TCRbeta analysis, collaborator samples were shipped as frozen whole blood, as isolated PBMCs, or as DNA extracted from either sample type. These data are taken from a study of blood T cell repertoires in COVID-19 (dated by TCRdb to the early 2020s). Background on the whole study: Samples covering the acute and convalescent phases of COVID-19 were provided by collaborators in the United States, Italy and Spain. The samples were drawn from two sources: the first 160 participants of the ongoing ImmuneRACE study, and 1,000 to 1,500 subjects contributed by 6 global collaborators. Subjects who had been exposed to COVID-19, were actively infected with it, or had recovered from it provided the deeply sampled blood TCRbeta repertoires that made up the dataset. The material from the prospective study consisted of cDNA or gDNA derived from T cells, B-cell-depleted T cells, or PBMCs. The sample metadata nearly always contained a de-identified subject ID, COVID-19 status, age in years and sex. A freely available public database, intended as a resource for researchers studying the immune response to SARS-CoV-2, is where the repertoires were released. HLA class I and class II types, where available, came from metadata supplied by the sample provider rather than from assay-based typing. Findings and caveats that apply to the study as a whole: Clinical and demographic metadata were provided uncurated, with the amount varying by source and participant.

TCRbeta CDR3 regions were amplified from genomic DNA by means of the immunoSEQ Assay, a bias-controlled multiplex PCR. In the source study's methods: Within the assay, amplification of reference gene primers was used to estimate how many nucleated cells each sample contained. To quantify the absolute abundance of each unique TCRbeta CDR3 rearrangement, sequence reads were collapsed and filtered. For each sample, productive Simpson clonality was calculated as the square root of Simpson's diversity index over productive rearrangements. Drawn from immuneACCESS, this table holds only the in-frame rearrangements with V and J called that TCRdb kept. Clones are partly lost; checked studies trace under half to an unresolved V gene and leave the rest unexplained. V, J and clone size reflect that table, while D and trimming were determined from the DNA. The sample contains 140,000 or so clones, 65% to 90% of them found a single time. Around 2.9% of the sample is taken by the ten largest.

CDR1 and CDR2 are read off the germline V gene as SGDLS and YYNGEE. V is pruned by 1 base and J by 4 bases, leaving 5 bases of the junction without a gene match. Spanning cysteine to phenylalanine, the CDR3 consists of 16 amino acids. The only DNA kept is the CDR3, 48 bases in frame from the first base. The TCR sequence derives from a man in his fifties or sixties with acute or convalescent COVID-19. Material: peripheral blood. The sequence joins TRBV9 to TRBJ2-1, with 10 bases in between that match TRBD2. CDR3 region: CASSVLAGEGYNEQFF. In nucleotide form, the sequence is TGTGCCAGCAGCGTACTAGCGGGAGAGGGGTACAATGAGCAGTTCTTC.